This TCR beta chain was identified during a study of blood T cell repertoires in COVID-19 (dated by TCRdb to the early 2020s). About the full investigation: Samples covering the acute and convalescent phases of COVID-19 were provided by collaborators in the United States, Italy and Spain. The prospective study material was composed of cDNA or gDNA derived from T cells, B-cell-depleted T cells, or PBMCs. Where HLA class I and class II types were available, the types were taken from metadata supplied by the sample provider, not from assay-based typing. The repertoires were made available in a free public database intended to serve as a resource for research on the immune response to SARS-CoV-2. The samples were drawn from two sources: the first 160 participants of the ongoing ImmuneRACE study, and 1,254 subjects contributed by 6 global collaborators. Deeply sampled blood TCRbeta repertoires from subjects exposed to, actively infected with, or recovered from COVID-19 were included in the dataset. Nearly every sample came with metadata listing a de-identified subject ID, COVID-19 status, age in years and sex. What the authors observed across the whole study: The amount of clinical and demographic metadata varied by source and participant and was provided uncurated.

For this clone: No cognate antigen has been identified for it. Base quality data are lacking; no much larger clone is found one base away.

TCRbeta CDR3 regions were amplified from genomic DNA by means of the immunoSEQ Assay, a bias-controlled multiplex PCR. The authors processed their data as follows. The number of nucleated cells in each sample was estimated from the amplification of reference gene primers within the assay. To quantify the absolute abundance of each unique TCRbeta CDR3 rearrangement, sequence reads were collapsed and filtered. Productive Simpson clonality was computed per sample as the square root of Simpson's diversity index over productive rearrangements. TCRdb retrieved this table from immuneACCESS and kept in-frame rearrangements only. Not all clones are present; in checked studies, unresolved V genes account for under half, and no reason is known for the remainder. The V and J calls and clone size come from that table; D and trimming were worked out from the DNA. This sample comprises 150,000 to 200,000 clones, about four fifths of them detected only once. The leading ten clones occupy about 7% of the sample.

The CDR3, cysteine through phenylalanine, is 16 amino acids long. The CDR3 DNA has 48 bases and is translated from base 1. The germline V gene provides CDR1 SGHNT and CDR2 YENEEA. V has 5 bases trimmed and J has 8 bases trimmed; junction bases matching no gene number 13. Collaborating institutions collected whole blood in K2EDTA tubes following their own protocols. For TCRbeta analysis, collaborator samples were shipped as frozen whole blood, as isolated PBMCs, or as DNA extracted from either sample type. The sequence was obtained from a human donor in a cohort sampled during active COVID-19. The chain joins TRBV11-3 to TRBJ2-1, with TRBD1 matching 9 junction bases. The sample taken for sequencing was peripheral blood. The DNA reads TGTGCCAGCAGCGCAACGTCCGGGACAGGGAACGATGAGCAGTTCTTC. It codes for CASSATSGTGNDEQFF.